One sample yielded the 6 T cell receptor beta chains listed below, sequenced in a study of T cell changes during pregnancy in multiple sclerosis. The assay was immunoSEQ multiplex PCR, and TCRdb's table has in-frame clones only and misses some. The repertoire consists of about 40,000 clones, with roughly nine tenths occurring once and the leading ten covering approximately 0.7%. Sequencing used CD4+ T cells from peripheral blood mononuclear cells, obtained before pregnancy. The origin of the receptors is a female donor with multiple sclerosis, enrolled in a pregnancy study.

The count of this clone is one. The V gene is TRBV6-4, the J gene TRBJ1-6; 7 bases are shared with TRBD1. V lost 9 bases and J lost 0; bases outside the gene matches: 2. The CDR3 totals 14 residues. The V gene's germline CDR1 is MRHNA and CDR2 SNTAGT. CDR3 DNA sequence: TGTGCCAGGGACAGGAGCTCCTATAATTCACCCCTCCACTTT. Protein product: CARDRSSYNSPLHF.

In nucleotides, the CDR3 is TGTGCCAGCAGCTTAGGAACTAGCGGGGATACGCAGTATTTT. This codes for CASSLGTSGDTQYF. The J gene is TRBJ2-3, the V gene TRBV7-8, with 9 nucleotides matching TRBD2. V was clipped by 1 base and J by 6 bases; unmatched bases: 2. CDR1 is SGHVS and CDR2 is FQNEAQ in the germline V gene. This CDR3 contains 14 residues.

This rearrangement joins TRBV7-2 to TRBJ2-6; 8 bases fit TRBD2. This CDR3 has 16 residues. Losses at the gene ends were 1 base for V and 2 bases for J; bases not matched to a gene: 1. The V gene's germline CDR1 is SGHTA and CDR2 FQGNSA. The CDR3: CASSLELAAGANVLTF. DNA of the CDR3: TGTGCCAGCAGCTTAGAACTAGCGGCTGGGGCCAACGTCCTGACTTTC.

This chain links TRBV5-4 with TRBJ1-1; TRBD1 might be the D (5 bases). The germline V gene has CDR1 SGHNT and CDR2 YYREEE (reference sequence). The V gene lost 2 bases and the J gene lost 6 bases, with 11 bases spanning the gap. The CDR3 is 13 amino acids. This CDR3 is CASSFRGIPEAFF. The CDR3 region has the DNA TGTGCCAGCAGCTTTCGGGGGATCCCTGAAGCTTTCTTT.

The chain links TRBV5-4 to TRBJ1-1, with 8 bases fitting TRBD1. The trim removed 4 bases at V and 10 bases at J, leaving 9 bases unmatched. CDR3 length: 13 amino acids. The V gene's germline CDR1 is SGHNT and CDR2 YYREEE (reference sequence). CDR3 sequence reads: CASSTTGQGRAFF. In DNA, the CDR3 is TGTGCCAGCAGCACTACAGGACAGGGTCGAGCTTTCTTT.

The rearrangement joins TRBV2 to TRBJ1-5; a weak D match, TRBD1 (5 bases). CDR3 size: 13 residues. The ends were cut back, 8 bases at V and 3 bases at J, with 11 bases in the middle. Germline CDR1 reads SNHLY; CDR2 reads FYNNEI. The CDR3 region is CASWGGFNQPQHF. Written as DNA, the CDR3 is TGTGCCAGCTGGGGGGGGTTCAATCAGCCCCAGCATTTT.